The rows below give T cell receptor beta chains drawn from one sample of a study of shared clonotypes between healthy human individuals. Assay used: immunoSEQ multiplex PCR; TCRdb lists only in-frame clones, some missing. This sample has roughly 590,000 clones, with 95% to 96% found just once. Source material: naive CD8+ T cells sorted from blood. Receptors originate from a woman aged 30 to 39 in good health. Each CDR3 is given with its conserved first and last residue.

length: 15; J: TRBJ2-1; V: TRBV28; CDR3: CASSYHLQGASEQFF
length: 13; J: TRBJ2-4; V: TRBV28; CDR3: CASSSQGGHIQYF
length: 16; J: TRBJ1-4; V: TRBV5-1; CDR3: CASSLGDRGLVEKLFF
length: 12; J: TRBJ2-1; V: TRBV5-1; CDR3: CASRLDRGLQFF
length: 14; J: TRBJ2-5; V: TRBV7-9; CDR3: CASSETGAQETQYF
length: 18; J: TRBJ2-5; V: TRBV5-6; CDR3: CASSLGGSMWEGPETQYF
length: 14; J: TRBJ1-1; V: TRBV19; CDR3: CASSIGQGRTEAFF
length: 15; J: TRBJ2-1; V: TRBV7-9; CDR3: CASSLWTRGMDEQFF
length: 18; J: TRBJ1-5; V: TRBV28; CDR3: CASTIDGTGGWSNQPQHF
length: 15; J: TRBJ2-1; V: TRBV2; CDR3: CAITRGAAGSNEQFF
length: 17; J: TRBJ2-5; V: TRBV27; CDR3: CASRFRGRAGGPETQYF
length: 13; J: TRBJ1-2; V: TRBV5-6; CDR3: CASSQDSPYGYTF
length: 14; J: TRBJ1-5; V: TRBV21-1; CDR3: CASSTGVRNQPQHF
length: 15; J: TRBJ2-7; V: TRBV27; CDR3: CASSPSAGGLYEQYF
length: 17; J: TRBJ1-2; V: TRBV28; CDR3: CASSLLRLGDILYGYTF
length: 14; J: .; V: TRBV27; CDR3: CASSLGSPLFEQYF
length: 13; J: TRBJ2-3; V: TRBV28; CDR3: CASRGEGPDTQYF
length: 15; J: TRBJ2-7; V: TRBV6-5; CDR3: CASSPSAGGSYEQYF
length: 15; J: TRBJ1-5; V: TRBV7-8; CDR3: CASSSSPGFNQPQHF
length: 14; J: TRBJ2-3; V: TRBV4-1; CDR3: CASSQVGRKDTQYF
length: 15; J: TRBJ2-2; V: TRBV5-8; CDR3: CASSFGFGNTGELFF
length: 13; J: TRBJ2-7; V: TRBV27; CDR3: CASRPGQGREQYF